These T cell receptor beta chains were read from a single sample in a study of human T cells and chemical hapten exposure. TCRdb called the RACE reads again in MiXCR, with one record for every CDR3 protein. The sample consists of about 96,000 distinct CDR3 sequences, about 9% of them appearing once. The sample consisted of whole blood, taken in connection with sensitization to the hapten diphenylcyclopropenone (DPC). These receptors originate from a woman aged 40-49 years with alopecia areata. Some clones in this sample may be carry-over from other donors' samples. Each CDR3 is given with its conserved first and last residue. The D gene is left open where the match is weak. Not every row has a clone size; where given, it reads once, few, many or a size class.

TRBV28	few	.	TRBJ1-1	CASSLTRTEAFF	TGTGCCAGCAGTTTAACGAGGACTGAAGCTTTCTTT
TRBV6-6	few	.	TRBJ1-2	CASSQSIYGYTF	TGTGCCAGCAGTCAAAGTATCTATGGCTACACCTTC
TRBV4-3	few	TRBD2	TRBJ2-7	CASSQDAGASYEQYF	TGCGCCAGCAGCCAAGATGCGGGAGCATCCTACGAGCAGTACTTC
TRBV6-1	.	.	TRBJ2-1	CASSDKERAQFF	TGTGCCAGCAGTGACAAAGAGCGGGCTCAGTTCTTC
TRBV13	many	.	TRBJ1-2	CASSLRGHRANYGYTF	TGTGCCAGCAGCTTACGTGGACACCGAGCTAACTATGGCTACACCTTC
TRBV3-1	few	.	TRBJ2-7	CASSRGRYEQYF	TGTGCCAGCAGCCGCGGAAGGTACGAGCAGTACTTC
TRBV10-2	few	.	TRBJ1-5	CASSEEAGPQHF	TGCGCCAGCAGTGAAGAGGCCGGTCCCCAGCATTTT
TRBV20-1	.	TRBD1	TRBJ2-7	CSAWTGSIVHEQYF	TGCAGTGCTTGGACAGGTAGTATAGTCCACGAGCAGTACTTC
TRBV6-6	.	.	TRBJ1-6	CASSPPGRHRSPLHF	TGTGCCAGCAGCCCCCCCGGCAGGCACAGATCACCCCTCCACTTT
TRBV9	few	TRBD1	TRBJ2-7	CASSAGTGVGYEQYF	TGTGCCAGCAGCGCCGGGACAGGGGTCGGCTACGAGCAGTACTTC
TRBV20-1	few	.	TRBJ2-7	CSARDQASASYEQYF	TGCAGTGCTAGAGATCAGGCGAGCGCCTCCTACGAGCAGTACTTC
TRBV4-1	.	.	TRBJ2-2	CASSQDFKGSAGELFF	TGCGCCAGCAGCCAAGATTTCAAGGGTAGCGCCGGGGAGCTGTTTTTT